These 13 T cell receptor beta chains share one sample of origin, sequenced in a study of technical replicates of blood from several donors. The table came from immunoSEQ multiplex PCR; TCRdb's copy has only in-frame clones and leaves some out. The data show roughly 76,000 clones, 85% to 95% seen once. The sequenced sample was T cells isolated from PBMCs. These receptors were obtained from a human donor in good health.

This clone was recorded only once. The chain is built from TRBV11-2 and TRBJ1-1; D may be TRBD1 (5 bases). Germline lookup yields CDR1 SGHAT and CDR2 FQNNGV. V lost 7 bases to trimming and J lost 6 bases, with 12 bases between them. CDR3 size: 12 residues. The DNA of the CDR3 is TGTGCCAGCACAAGGGGACTACCTGAAGCTTTCTTT. This encodes CASTRGLPEAFF. Based on the CDR3 plus reference TRBV11-2 and TRBJ1-1, the full variable domain is EAGVAQSPRYKIIEKRQSVAFWCNPISGHATLYWYQQILGQGPKLLIQFQNNGVVDDSQLPKDRFSAERLKGVDSTLKIQPAKLEDSAVYLCASTRGLPEAFFGQGTRLTVV.

This chain uses TRBV6-5 with TRBJ2-7; D is possibly TRBD1 (5 bases). V lost 5 bases, J lost 7 bases, and 21 bases lay in between. This CDR3 is built from 15 residues. Germline lookup yields CDR1 MNHEY and CDR2 SVGAGI. CDR3 nucleotides: TGTGCCAGCAGTAGGACACCGCCCCCTGTGTTGGAGCAGTACTTC. It specifies CASSRTPPPVLEQYF.

This sequence joins TRBV5-1 and TRBJ1-5; D is uncertain. The CDR3 extends over 13 amino acids. Germline V gene lookup returns CDR1 SGHRS and CDR2 YFSETQ. Deletions cut 0 bases from V and 5 bases from J, with 6 bases between. Written as DNA, the CDR3 is TGCGCCAGCAGCTTGGCCCAGGATCAGCCCCAGCATTTT. Translated, it gives CASSLAQDQPQHF.

This sequence joins TRBV10-2 and TRBJ1-5; D remains unclear. Germline CDR1 reads WSHSY; CDR2 reads SAAADI. CDR3 size: 14 residues. V was clipped by 2 bases and J by 5 bases, with 10 bases between them. The CDR3 sequence: CASSEAGLHQPQHF. The CDR3 region has the DNA TGCGCCAGCAGTGAGGCGGGTTTGCATCAGCCCCAGCATTTT.

The chain links TRBV9 to TRBJ2-1, with D possibly matching TRBD2 (5 bases). Trimming took 0 bases from V and 7 from J, leaving 14 bases between them. CDR1 SGDLS and CDR2 YYNGEE come from the germline V gene. This CDR3 is built from 15 residues. CDR3 nucleotides: TGTGCCAGCAGCGTAGAAAGGACCCCGGGGAATGAGCAGTTCTTC. It translates to CASSVERTPGNEQFF.

The chain has TRBV12-5 and TRBJ2-3; TRBD2 matches 12 bases. The trim removed 0 bases at V and 0 bases at J, leaving 4 bases unmatched. The CDR3 loop spans 18 amino acids. Germline values: CDR1 LGHNT, CDR2 FRNRAP. As DNA, the CDR3 is TGTGCTAGTGGTTTGGTAGCTAGCGGGAGGGAAAGCACAGATACGCAGTATTTT. Translation: CASGLVASGRESTDTQYF.

The sample holds a few counts of this clone. The V gene is TRBV5-1, the J gene TRBJ2-2, with 8 bases fitting TRBD2. Germline CDR1 and CDR2: SGHRS and YFSETQ. V lost 0 bases, J lost 0 bases, and 1 base stayed unmatched. The CDR3 spans 16 residues. The CDR3 bases are TGCGCCAGCAGCTTGGGTAGCGGGACGAACACCGGGGAGCTGTTTTTT. The encoded protein is CASSLGSGTNTGELFF.

The chain recombines TRBV10-3 with TRBJ2-1; D is undetermined. V lost 3 bases to trimming and J lost 7 bases, with 22 bases between them. CDR3 length: 17 residues. The germline V gene has CDR1 ENHRY and CDR2 SYGVKD. CDR3: CAISDLDWLTDVNEQFF. In DNA, the CDR3 is TGTGCCATCAGTGATCTCGACTGGCTAACTGACGTTAATGAGCAGTTCTTC.

V and J are TRBV4-1 and TRBJ1-6, with TRBD1 matching 11 bases. Per the germline V gene, CDR1 is MGHRA and CDR2 is YSYEKL. The V segment lost 1 base and the J segment 7 bases; nucleotides outside the gene matches: 9. CDR3 size: 18 residues. Here the CDR3 DNA reads TGCGCCAGCAGCCAAGTTGGTCGGACAGGGGGCGGAAATTCACCCCTCCACTTT. Its translation: CASSQVGRTGGGNSPLHF.

This rearrangement joins TRBV19 to TRBJ1-1, with 7 bases lining up with TRBD1. With V trimmed by 6 bases and J by 4 bases, 5 bases remained unmatched. Germline V gives CDR1 LNHDA, CDR2 SQIVND (reference sequence). CDR3 length: 13 residues. In nucleotides, the CDR3 is TGTGCCAGTAGATTACAGGGGAGCACTGAAGCTTTCTTT. Its protein is CASRLQGSTEAFF.

This clone has only one observation. This rearrangement joins TRBV5-1 to TRBJ2-3; the match to TRBD1 covers 8 bases. CDR3 size: 14 residues. Looked up from germline, CDR1 is SGHRS and CDR2 is YFSETQ. J lost 3 bases, V lost 6 bases, and 6 bases had no gene match. The CDR3 is CASNGRGLTDTQYF. In DNA, the CDR3 is TGCGCCAGCAATGGCAGGGGGCTAACAGATACGCAGTATTTT.

This clone has just one count. The chain couples TRBV9 to TRBJ2-5; a weak D match, TRBD1 (5 bases). V shed 2 bases and J shed 4 bases, with 12 bases lying between them. Germline values: CDR1 SGDLS, CDR2 YYNGEE. This CDR3 has 14 amino acids. The CDR3 coding sequence is TGTGCCAGCAGCGTGGGGCCGATTGGAGAGACCCAGTACTTC. Protein: CASSVGPIGETQYF.

The rearrangement links TRBV27 to TRBJ2-7; 8 bases fit TRBD2. In germline, CDR1 is MNHEY, CDR2 SMNVEV (reference sequence). V lost 4 bases, J lost 5 bases, and 22 bases stayed unmatched. The CDR3 sequence is 19 residues long. The CDR3 coding sequence is TGTGCCAGCAGTTCGCCCCCTCCCCTTCCGGGACTAGTTAGCCACGAGCAGTACTTC. It yields the protein CASSSPPPLPGLVSHEQYF.